The next 27 T cell receptor beta chains were all read from a single sample in a study of cytomegalovirus exposure and HLA in healthy donors. 60 Vbeta and 13 Jbeta primers were used in PCR. Sequencing used immunoSEQ multiplex PCR; TCRdb keeps in-frame clones, though not all of them. The sample totals 100,000 to 150,000 clones. Sample: PBMCs. The source is a man younger than 35 in good health and CMV-seronegative.

V gene TRBV25-1 combines with J gene TRBJ1-1; D ambiguous. V was pared by 5 bases and J by 1 base, with 11 bases between. The CDR3 length is 14 residues. CDR1 MGHDK and CDR2 SYGVNS come from the germline V gene. Here the CDR3 reads CASSMGVWNTEAFF. In DNA form, the CDR3 reads TGTGCCAGCAGTATGGGAGTATGGAACACTGAAGCTTTCTTT.

The chain carries TRBV30 and TRBJ1-6; possible D gene TRBD1, 6 bases. The germline V gene encodes CDR1 GTSNPN and CDR2 SVGIG (reference sequence). V gave up 4 bases and J gave up 0 bases, with 19 bases separating them. This CDR3 is built from 18 residues. CDR3 sequence: CAWKKQGTQSSYNSPLHF. The CDR3 DNA reads TGTGCCTGGAAGAAACAGGGAACCCAGAGCTCCTATAATTCACCCCTCCACTTT.

The V and J genes are TRBV28 and TRBJ2-2, with 9 bases fitting TRBD1. The CDR3 loop spans 14 amino acids. The V gene's germline CDR1 is MDHEN and CDR2 SYDVKM. Trimming at V came to 6 bases and at J to 8 bases, leaving 7 bases not matched to a gene. CDR3 sequence (DNA): TGTGCCAGCAGCGTAACCGACAGGGGGGGGGAGCTGTTTTTT. Protein: CASSVTDRGGELFF.

This chain uses TRBV6-1 with TRBJ2-7; 8 bases are a match to TRBD2. The CDR3 is 14 residues long. CDR1 and CDR2 from the germline V gene are MNHNS and SASEGT. V lost 6 bases to trimming and J lost 4 bases; unmatched junction nucleotides: 8. As DNA, the CDR3 is TGTGCCAGCAGAGTTCCGGGACTAGGATACGAGCAGTACTTC. Its protein product is CASRVPGLGYEQYF.

The rearrangement uses TRBV11-2 and TRBJ2-2; D remains ambiguous. V lost 4 bases, J lost 1 base, and 10 bases lay in between. CDR1 is SGHAT, CDR2 FQNNGV, per germline. This CDR3 has 15 residues. The CDR3 is CASSSGSRNTGELFF. CDR3 bases: TGTGCCAGCAGCTCAGGATCCAGGAACACCGGGGAGCTGTTTTTT. Using reference TRBV11-2 and TRBJ2-2 for the parts outside the CDR3, the full variable domain is EAGVAQSPRYKIIEKRQSVAFWCNPISGHATLYWYQQILGQGPKLLIQFQNNGVVDDSQLPKDRFSAERLKGVDSTLKIQPAKLEDSAVYLCASSSGSRNTGELFFGEGSRLTVL.

This chain joins TRBV6-1 and TRBJ2-7; TRBD1 aligns across 10 bases. V lost 7 bases to trimming and J lost 2 bases; unmatched junction nucleotides: 5. CDR1 is MNHNS, CDR2 SASEGT, per germline. This CDR3 is built from 14 residues. The CDR3 spells CASIMGQGPYEQYF. CDR3 bases: TGTGCCAGCATTATGGGACAGGGGCCCTACGAGCAGTACTTC.

The chain links TRBV5-8 to TRBJ1-2, with a possible D match to TRBD1 (5 bases). V was clipped by 5 bases and J by 6 bases, with 14 bases between them. This CDR3 has 13 amino acids. CDR1 SGHTS and CDR2 YDEGEE come from the germline V gene. The CDR3 region has the DNA TGTGCCAGCAGTCGTGCAGGGAACGATGGCTACACCTTC. This codes for CASSRAGNDGYTF.

This chain uses TRBV2 with TRBJ1-5, with 7 bases aligning to TRBD1. The trim removed 1 base at V and 7 bases at J, leaving 7 bases unmatched. Germline V gives CDR1 SNHLY, CDR2 FYNNEI. The CDR3 contains 15 residues. The CDR3: CASSEETGRNQPQHF. In DNA, the CDR3 is TGTGCCAGCAGTGAAGAGACAGGGAGGAACCAGCCCCAGCATTTT.

The V call is TRBV2, the J call TRBJ1-5; the match to TRBD1 covers 9 bases. The CDR3 totals 16 residues. The germline CDR1 and CDR2 sequences are SNHLY and FYNNEI. V was pared by 6 bases and J by 6 bases, with 12 bases of the junction left unmatched. The CDR3 protein is CASRNRGREVGQPQHF. CDR3 nucleotides: TGTGCCAGCAGGAACAGGGGGCGCGAGGTAGGTCAGCCCCAGCATTTT. The variable domain in full, with the rest retrieved from reference TRBV2 and TRBJ1-5, is EPEVTQTPSHQVTQMGQEVILRCVPISNHLYFYWYRQILGQKVEFLVSFYNNEISEKSEIFDDQFSVERPDGSNFTLKIRSTKLEDSAMYFCASRNRGREVGQPQHFGDGTRLSIL.

This chain joins TRBV5-8 and TRBJ2-6; D may be TRBD1 (6 bases). Germline values: CDR1 SGHTS, CDR2 YDEGEE. The CDR3 totals 17 residues. The ends were cut back, 0 bases at V and 0 bases at J, with 10 bases in the middle. In DNA, the CDR3 is TGTGCCAGCAGCTTGGGACAGGCGATCTCTGGGGCCAACGTCCTGACTTTC. Its translation is CASSLGQAISGANVLTF.

The rearrangement uses TRBV7-8 and TRBJ2-1; TRBD2 matches at 8 bases. Germline CDR1 is SGHVS and CDR2 is FQNEAQ. The CDR3 contains 16 residues. After removal of 5 bases from V and 2 bases from J, the junction contained 8 bases not matched to a gene. Written as DNA, the CDR3 is TGTGCCAGCAGCCCCACCCGACTAGCGCCCTACAATGAGCAGTTCTTC. Its translation: CASSPTRLAPYNEQFF.

The V gene is TRBV11-2, the J gene TRBJ2-3, with D possibly matching TRBD2 (6 bases). CDR1 SGHAT and CDR2 FQNNGV come from the germline V gene. Trimming took off 0 bases at V and 4 bases at J, with 11 bases between the two ends. CDR3 length: 15 amino acids. The CDR3 spells CASSLEWRGPDTQYF. CDR3 nucleotide sequence: TGTGCCAGCAGCTTAGAATGGAGGGGCCCAGATACGCAGTATTTT.

The V gene is TRBV2, the J gene TRBJ1-1, with D possibly matching TRBD1 (6 bases). Germline-derived CDR1 and CDR2 are SNHLY and FYNNEI. Between the trimmed V and J ends, which lost 7 bases and 7 bases, there was a span of 16 bases. This CDR3 has 13 residues. CDR3 in DNA: TGTGCCAGCATTGGGGCAGGGGTAGGTGAAGCTTTCTTT. It translates to CASIGAGVGEAFF.

The chain joins TRBV5-1 to TRBJ2-2; maybe TRBD2 (6 bases). Trimming removed 8 bases at V and 7 bases at J, with 21 bases between. From germline, CDR1 is SGHRS and CDR2 YFSETQ. The length of the CDR3 is 15 residues. The CDR3: CASRKVSGRSGELFF. CDR3 in DNA: TGCGCCAGTCGCAAAGTTAGCGGAAGGAGCGGGGAGCTGTTTTTT.

CDR3 region: CASSPTPMYSYEQYF. In DNA, the CDR3 is TGTGCCAGCAGTCCCACTCCGATGTATTCCTACGAGCAGTACTTC. This sequence joins TRBV27 and TRBJ2-7; D call uncertain. This CDR3 has 15 residues. CDR1 and CDR2 from the germline V gene are MNHEY and SMNVEV (reference sequence). V lost 5 bases, J lost 1 base, and 15 bases lay in between.

The gene calls are TRBV5-6 and TRBJ2-4; 10 positions match TRBD2. Trimming took 1 base from V and 1 from J; bases not matched to a gene: 11. The CDR3 covers 19 residues. CDR1 is SGHDT, CDR2 YYEEEE, per germline. The CDR3 sequence: CASSLFASGSLLAKNIQYF. The CDR3 DNA sequence: TGTGCCAGCAGCTTGTTTGCTAGCGGGAGTTTGTTGGCCAAAAACATTCAGTACTTC.

The chain links TRBV6-1 to TRBJ1-6, with D possibly TRBD1 on 5 matching bases. The CDR3 is made up of 15 amino acids. Trimming took 3 bases from V and 5 from J, leaving 11 bases between them. CDR1 and CDR2 from the germline V gene are MNHNS and SASEGT. Written as DNA, the CDR3 is TGTGCCAGCAGTGACCTTTTAGGGGATAATTCACCCCTCCACTTT. Translating gives CASSDLLGDNSPLHF.

The chain is built from TRBV9 and TRBJ2-1, with a weak D call TRBD2 (6 bases). The CDR3 runs 16 residues. Germline V gene sequence: CDR1 SGDLS, CDR2 YYNGEE. V was shortened by 2 bases and J by 0 bases, with 12 bases between the two germline ends. The chain's CDR3 is CASSVSGTPSYNEQFF. The CDR3, as DNA: TGTGCCAGCAGCGTCTCAGGGACTCCCTCCTACAATGAGCAGTTCTTC.

The chain carries TRBV6-1 and TRBJ1-4; TRBD1 agrees at 8 bases. Trimming removed 7 bases from V and 4 bases from J; junction bases left unmatched: 5. Germline CDR1 reads MNHNS; CDR2 reads SASEGT. The CDR3 contains 14 residues. The CDR3 DNA is TGTGCCAGCATCTTCAGGGGGCATAATGAAAAACTGTTTTTT. It translates to CASIFRGHNEKLFF.

The chain joins TRBV6-5 to TRBJ1-3; 9 nucleotides match TRBD1. Germline CDR1 and CDR2: MNHEY and SVGAGI. There are 15 residues in the CDR3. Trimming at V came to 6 bases and at J to 2 bases, leaving 5 bases not matched to a gene. The CDR3 protein is CASRYRGHPGNTIYF. CDR3 bases: TGTGCCAGCAGGTACAGGGGGCACCCTGGAAACACCATATATTTT.

The CDR3 sequence: CASSGDRAYNEQFF. CDR3 bases: TGTGCCAGTAGTGGGGACAGAGCCTACAATGAGCAGTTCTTC. V and J are TRBV19 and TRBJ2-1; 7 positions agree with TRBD1. The CDR3 consists of 14 residues. Germline CDR1 reads LNHDA; CDR2 reads SQIVND (reference sequence). J gave up 2 bases and V 5 bases, and 3 bases lay outside the gene matches.

V and J are TRBV19 and TRBJ2-7, with D unresolved. Trimming cost V 7 bases and J 0 bases, with 7 bases left between them. The CDR3 has 12 residues. Per germline, CDR1 LNHDA and CDR2 SQIVND (reference sequence). CDR3 DNA sequence: TGTGCCAGTATGGCTCCCTCCTACGAGCAGTACTTC. Residues: CASMAPSYEQYF. Combining the CDR3 with reference TRBV19 and TRBJ2-7 gives the whole variable domain DGGITQSPKYLFRKEGQNVTLSCEQNLNHDAMYWYRQDPGQGLRLIYYSQIVNDFQKGDIAEGYSVSREKKESFPLTVTSAQKNPTAFYLCASMAPSYEQYFGPGTRLTVT.

V usage is TRBV27 and J usage is TRBJ1-5, with D hard to call. Germline V gene sequence: CDR1 MNHEY, CDR2 SMNVEV (reference sequence). The CDR3 spans 16 residues. V dropped 3 bases and J dropped 0 bases, with 12 bases sitting between them. The CDR3 coding sequence is TGTGCCAGCAGTTTCCTCTCCCGCGATAGCAATCAGCCCCAGCATTTT. It specifies CASSFLSRDSNQPQHF.

This chain joins TRBV6-6 and TRBJ1-2; D not certain. Germline lookup yields CDR1 MNHNY and CDR2 SVGAGI (reference sequence). The ends were cut back, 5 bases at V and 6 bases at J, with 13 bases in the middle. The CDR3 is 13 residues long. CDR3 nucleotides: TGTGCCAGCAGTCAACCCCTGAGGGATGGCTACACCTTC. Amino acids: CASSQPLRDGYTF.

The chain couples TRBV29-1 to TRBJ1-4; D is possibly TRBD1 (6 bases). The CDR3 contains 13 residues. Trimming cost V 1 base and J 7 bases, with 10 bases left between them. The germline CDR1 and CDR2 sequences are SQVTM and ANQGSEA. CDR3 nucleotide sequence: TGCAGCGTTGAAGGTCGGGACACTGAAAAACTGTTTTTT. Translating it yields CSVEGRDTEKLFF.

CDR3 sequence: CASTEDAGSTDTQYF. Here the CDR3 DNA reads TGTGCCAGCACCGAAGATGCCGGGAGCACAGATACGCAGTATTTT. The chain employs TRBV6-1 and TRBJ2-3; D is unclear. V was shortened by 7 bases and J by 0 bases, with 14 bases between the two germline ends. CDR3 length: 15 residues. Per germline, CDR1 MNHNS and CDR2 SASEGT.

The chain is built from TRBV28 and TRBJ2-7; D remains ambiguous. V dropped 2 bases and J dropped 3 bases, with 2 bases sitting between them. This CDR3 spans 11 amino acids. CDR1 and CDR2 (germline): MDHEN, SYDVKM. CDR3 in amino acids: CASSLRYEQYF. In nucleotides, the CDR3 is TGTGCCAGCAGTTTACGCTACGAGCAGTACTTC.